One sample yielded the 9 T cell receptor beta chains listed below, sequenced in a study of blood T cells in healthy people across ages. Through a sample-barcoded 5' primer and a J-beta primer mix, a second PCR was run for about 6 to 11 cycles. TCRdb re-called the 5' RACE reads through MiXCR, storing one row per CDR3 protein. The table records about 720,000 distinct CDR3 sequences, 22% of them present only once. Material for sequencing was blood. Receptors were obtained from a man between 65 and 85 years old in good health.

The chain links TRBV28 to TRBJ1-2; 12 bases line up with TRBD1. Unmatched junction bases numbered 9, after V lost 8 bases and J lost 5 bases. CDR3 length: 15 amino acids. Germline CDR1 reads MDHEN; CDR2 reads SYDVKM. CDR3 nucleotides: TGTGCCAGCGGGGGCGGGACAGGGGGCCTATATGGCTACACCTTC. It specifies CASGGGTGGLYGYTF.

The V gene is TRBV6-1, the J gene TRBJ2-1; D call uncertain. The J call may not be correct, given that the DNA end is closer to TRBJ2-5. The CDR3 totals 14 residues. CDR1 and CDR2 (germline): MNHNS, SASEGT. CDR3 region: CASRRSSLGETQYF. CDR3 in DNA: TGTGCCAGCAGGAGGAGTAGCCTAGGCGAGACCCAGTACTTC.

This clonotype turned up a few times. The chain joins TRBV6-2 or TRBV6-3 to TRBJ2-5, with 9 bases lining up with TRBD1. Trimming took 5 bases from V and 4 from J; bases not matched to a gene: 14. From germline, CDR1 is MNHEY and CDR2 SVGEGT. The CDR3 length is 17 residues. CDR3 loop: CASSPDPPTGGRETQYF. The CDR3 nucleotides are TGTGCCAGCAGTCCAGACCCACCCACAGGGGGCCGAGAGACCCAGTACTTC.

The chain has TRBV24-1 and TRBJ1-1; D might be TRBD1 (6 bases). The CDR3 covers 12 residues. Germline V gives CDR1 KGHDR, CDR2 SFDVKD. Trimming pared 5 bases from V and 11 bases from J, leaving 14 bases between. The CDR3 nucleotides are TGTGCCACCAGTGCCCTGGGGGGGCTGGCTTTCTTT. It translates to CATSALGGLAFF.

In this sample, this clonotype turned up a few times. The CDR3 loop is CASSLSLSSGELFF. CDR3 nucleotide sequence: TGTGCCAGCAGCTTAAGTCTTTCGTCCGGGGAGCTGTTTTTT. J is TRBJ2-2 and V is TRBV11-2; no definite D call. Trimming took off 2 bases at V and 6 bases at J, with 10 bases between the two ends. This CDR3 is built from 14 residues. Germline V gene sequence: CDR1 SGHAT, CDR2 FQNNGV.

This clonotype was observed a handful of times. V is TRBV12-3 or TRBV12-4 and J is TRBJ1-4; D may be TRBD1 (5 bases). The CDR3 extends over 15 amino acids. The V end was cut by 1 base, the J end by 5 bases, with 11 bases between. The CDR3 here is CASSLGGALNEKLFF. The DNA for the CDR3 is TGTGCCAGCAGTTTAGGGGGCGCCTTAAATGAAAAACTGTTTTTT.

This clonotype was detected a few times. The gene calls are TRBV11-2 and TRBJ1-1, with D possibly TRBD1 on 5 matching bases. This CDR3 is 13 amino acids long. Trimming took 1 base from V and 7 from J, leaving 10 bases between them. CDR1 and CDR2 from the germline V gene are SGHAT and FQNNGV. CDR3 region: CASSLGEGLEAFF. CDR3 coding DNA: TGTGCCAGCAGCTTAGGTGAGGGGCTTGAAGCTTTCTTT.

This sequence joins TRBV20-1 and TRBJ1-2; TRBD1 matches at 11 bases. This CDR3 is built from 13 residues. In germline, CDR1 is DFQATT, CDR2 SNEGSKA (reference sequence). V lost 7 bases to trimming and J lost 7 bases; unmatched junction nucleotides: 8. The DNA for the CDR3 is TGCAGTGTCGTCTCCGGGACAGGGGGTGGCTACACCTTC. This encodes CSVVSGTGGGYTF.

This clonotype was seen a few times. J is TRBJ2-3 and V is TRBV27; a weak D match, TRBD2 (6 bases). Germline CDR1 and CDR2: MNHEY and SMNVEV (reference sequence). There are 16 residues in the CDR3. V dropped 5 bases and J dropped 1 base, with 16 bases sitting between them. Here the CDR3 DNA reads TGTGCCAGCAGTACGTACTTGGGACTTGGCACAGATACGCAGTATTTT. Translating it yields CASSTYLGLGTDTQYF.